The rows below give T cell receptor beta chains drawn from one sample of a study of regulatory T cells in long-lasting Graves disease. TCRdb called the multiplex PCR reads again in MiXCR, with one record for every CDR3 protein. This table has roughly 380,000 distinct CDR3 sequences, approximately 15% appearing once. The data also belong to a second study, concerning T cells in Graves' hyperthyroidism and ophthalmopathy.

The material sequenced was peripheral blood mononuclear cells (PBMCs), taken at new diagnosis, from a patient treated with antithyroid drugs. These receptors all come from a man aged 40-49 years with Graves disease. Each CDR3 is given with its conserved first and last residue. Fields, in order: J gene, clone size, V gene, D gene, CDR3 protein, CDR3 DNA. A D gene is named only where the DNA matches it firmly. Part of the rows lack a size; the others show once, few, many or a class for expanded clones.

>TRBJ1-2|-|TRBV20-1|-
CSATEYGYTF
TGCAGTGCAACTGAGTATGGCTACACCTTC
>TRBJ1-1|few|TRBV10-3|TRBD1
CAISGGQGNTEAFF
TGTGCCATCAGTGGGGGACAGGGGAACACTGAAGCTTTCTTT
>TRBJ2-1|many|TRBV7-3|-
CASSLARDNEQFF
TGTGCCAGCAGCTTAGCCCGAGACAATGAGCAGTTCTTC
>TRBJ2-3|many|TRBV24-1|-
CATSVTATDTQYF
TGTGCCACCAGTGTGACCGCGACAGATACGCAGTATTTT
>TRBJ2-7|few|TRBV20-1|-
CSAPAGTSRNWGYEQYF
TGCAGTGCTCCCGCGGGGACATCTCGTAACTGGGGGTACGAGCAGTACTTC
>TRBJ1-2|-|TRBV11-1|TRBD1
CASSSTGTDYGYTF
TGTGCCAGCAGTTCGACCGGGACAGACTATGGCTACACCTTC
>TRBJ2-7|many|TRBV7-2|-
CASSPRVSMAYEQYF
TGTGCCAGCAGCCCCCGGGTCTCCATGGCCTACGAGCAGTACTTC
>TRBJ2-5|many|TRBV19|-
CASSRSSPQETQYF
TGTGCCAGTTCACGGAGCAGTCCCCAAGAGACCCAGTACTTC
>TRBJ2-7|many|TRBV28|-
CASSPPWQGAAEQYF
TGTGCCAGCAGTCCCCCTTGGCAGGGCGCTGCGGAGCAGTACTTC
>TRBJ2-7|many|TRBV2|-
CASLLLTGGYEQYF
TGTGCCAGCTTGCTTCTCACGGGTGGCTACGAGCAGTACTTC
>TRBJ1-1|-|TRBV6-5|-
CASSYRGRVTEAFF
TGTGCCAGCAGTTATCGTGGCAGAGTTACTGAAGCTTTCTTT
>TRBJ2-5|few|TRBV24-1|TRBD1
CATSVGQGAVGTQYF
TGTGCCACCAGTGTAGGACAGGGGGCTGTGGGGACCCAGTACTTC
>TRBJ1-6|many|TRBV5-1|-
CASSSTGSSYNSPLHF
TGCGCCAGCAGCTCCACAGGCAGCTCCTATAATTCACCCCTCCACTTT
>TRBJ2-2|-|TRBV7-2|-
CASSSGVSTGELFF
TGTGCCAGCAGCTCCGGTGTGAGCACCGGGGAGCTGTTTTTT
>TRBJ2-1|-|TRBV5-4|TRBD1
CASSSGGQGVNEQFF
TGTGCCAGCAGCTCGGGGGGACAGGGGGTCAATGAGCAGTTCTTC
>TRBJ2-1|many|TRBV5-6|TRBD2
CASRGLAYEQFF
TGTGCCAGCAGGGGACTAGCTTATGAGCAGTTCTTC
>TRBJ2-1|many|TRBV28|-
CASSSPLANSYNEQFF
TGTGCCAGCAGTTCCCCGTTAGCCAACTCCTACAATGAGCAGTTCTTC
>TRBJ1-1|few|TRBV4-1|-
CASRDPYSPGTEAFF
TGCGCCAGCCGGGACCCCTATTCTCCAGGGACTGAAGCTTTCTTT